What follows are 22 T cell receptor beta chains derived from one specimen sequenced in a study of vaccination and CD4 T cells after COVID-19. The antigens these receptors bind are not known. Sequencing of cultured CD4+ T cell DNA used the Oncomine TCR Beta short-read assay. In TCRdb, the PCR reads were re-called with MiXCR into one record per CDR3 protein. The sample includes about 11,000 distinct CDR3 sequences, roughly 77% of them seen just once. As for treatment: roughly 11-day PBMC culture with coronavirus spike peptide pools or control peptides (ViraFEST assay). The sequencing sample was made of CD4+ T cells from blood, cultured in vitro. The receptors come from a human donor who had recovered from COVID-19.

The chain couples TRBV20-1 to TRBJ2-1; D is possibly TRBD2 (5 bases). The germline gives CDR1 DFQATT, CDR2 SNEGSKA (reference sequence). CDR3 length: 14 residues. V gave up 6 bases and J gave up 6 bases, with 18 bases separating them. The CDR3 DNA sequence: TGCAGTGCACGGCCTACTAGGTCGGTCAATGAGCAGTTCTTC. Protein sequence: CSARPTRSVNEQFF.

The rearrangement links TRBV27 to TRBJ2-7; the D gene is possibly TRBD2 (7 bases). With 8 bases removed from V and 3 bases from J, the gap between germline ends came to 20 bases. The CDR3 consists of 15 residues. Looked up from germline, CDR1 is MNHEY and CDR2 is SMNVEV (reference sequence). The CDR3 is CASLKGGASLYEQYF. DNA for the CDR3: TGTGCCAGCTTAAAAGGGGGGGCCTCTCTCTACGAGCAGTACTTC.

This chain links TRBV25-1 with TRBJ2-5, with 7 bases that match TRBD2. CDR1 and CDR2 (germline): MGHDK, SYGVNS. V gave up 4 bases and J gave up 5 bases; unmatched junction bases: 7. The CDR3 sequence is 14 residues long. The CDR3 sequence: CASSALRERETQYF. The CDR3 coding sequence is TGTGCCAGCAGTGCGTTGCGGGAGAGGGAGACCCAGTACTTC. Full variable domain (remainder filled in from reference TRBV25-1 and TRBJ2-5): EADIYQTPRYLVIGTGKKITLECSQTMGHDKMYWYQQDPGMELHLIHYSYGVNSTEKGDLSSESTVSRIRTEHFPLTLESARPSHTSQYLCASSALRERETQYFGPGTRLLVL.

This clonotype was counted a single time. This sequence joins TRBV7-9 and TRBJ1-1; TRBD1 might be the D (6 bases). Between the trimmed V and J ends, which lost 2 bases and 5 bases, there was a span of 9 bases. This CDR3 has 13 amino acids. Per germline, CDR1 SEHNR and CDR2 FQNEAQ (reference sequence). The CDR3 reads CASSLRGDTEAFF. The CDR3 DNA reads TGTGCCAGCAGCTTAAGGGGGGATACTGAAGCTTTCTTT.

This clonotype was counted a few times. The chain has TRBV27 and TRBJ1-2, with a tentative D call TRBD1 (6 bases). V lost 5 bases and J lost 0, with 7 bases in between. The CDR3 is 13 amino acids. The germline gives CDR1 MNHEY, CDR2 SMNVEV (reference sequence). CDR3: CASSQGSNYGYTF. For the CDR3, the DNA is TGTGCCAGCAGTCAGGGGTCTAACTATGGCTACACCTTC.

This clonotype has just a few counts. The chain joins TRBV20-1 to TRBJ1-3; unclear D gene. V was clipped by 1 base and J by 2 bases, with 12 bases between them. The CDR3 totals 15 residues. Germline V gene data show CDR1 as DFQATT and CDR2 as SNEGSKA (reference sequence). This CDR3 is CSARGGIKAGNTIYF. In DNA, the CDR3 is TGCAGTGCTAGAGGTGGCATTAAAGCTGGAAACACCATATATTTT.

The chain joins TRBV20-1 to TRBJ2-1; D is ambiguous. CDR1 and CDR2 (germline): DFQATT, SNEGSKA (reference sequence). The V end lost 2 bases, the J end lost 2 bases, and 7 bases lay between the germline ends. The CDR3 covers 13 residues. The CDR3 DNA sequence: TGCAGTGCTAGACACCACACCTACAATGAGCAGTTCTTC. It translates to CSARHHTYNEQFF.

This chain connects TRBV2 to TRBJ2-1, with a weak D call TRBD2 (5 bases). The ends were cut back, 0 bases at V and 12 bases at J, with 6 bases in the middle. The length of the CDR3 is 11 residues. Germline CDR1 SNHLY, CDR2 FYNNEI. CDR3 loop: CASSEAGVQFF. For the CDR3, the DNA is TGTGCCAGCAGTGAAGCCGGGGTGCAGTTCTTC.

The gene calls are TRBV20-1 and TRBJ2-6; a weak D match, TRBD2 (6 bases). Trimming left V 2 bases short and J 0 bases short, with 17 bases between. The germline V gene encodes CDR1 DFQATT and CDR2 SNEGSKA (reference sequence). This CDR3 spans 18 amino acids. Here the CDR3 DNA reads TGCAGTGCTAGACCGGGGAGATGGAGGGGCTCTGGGGCCAACGTCCTGACTTTC. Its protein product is CSARPGRWRGSGANVLTF.

DNA of the CDR3: TGTGCCAGCAGTTACTCCGGGGGGTCGGGCTATGGCTACACCTTC. Protein: CASSYSGGSGYGYTF. The chain uses TRBV6-5 and TRBJ1-2; D is possibly TRBD1 (5 bases). Trimming took 0 bases from V and 4 from J, leaving 12 bases between them. Germline CDR1 reads MNHEY; CDR2 reads SVGAGI. The CDR3 consists of 15 residues.

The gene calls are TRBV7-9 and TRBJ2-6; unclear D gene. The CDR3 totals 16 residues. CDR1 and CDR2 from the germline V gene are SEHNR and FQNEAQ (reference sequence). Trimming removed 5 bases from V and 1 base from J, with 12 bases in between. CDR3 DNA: TGTGCCAGCAGCCCCGCGGTGGGGTCTGGGGCCAACGTCCTGACTTTC. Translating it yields CASSPAVGSGANVLTF.

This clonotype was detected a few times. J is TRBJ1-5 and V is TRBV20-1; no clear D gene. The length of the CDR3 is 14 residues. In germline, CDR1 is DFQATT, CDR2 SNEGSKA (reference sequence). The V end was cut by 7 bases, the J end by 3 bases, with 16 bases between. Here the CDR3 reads CSGLEGSNNQPQHF. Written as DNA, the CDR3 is TGCAGTGGGTTAGAGGGAAGTAACAATCAGCCCCAGCATTTT.

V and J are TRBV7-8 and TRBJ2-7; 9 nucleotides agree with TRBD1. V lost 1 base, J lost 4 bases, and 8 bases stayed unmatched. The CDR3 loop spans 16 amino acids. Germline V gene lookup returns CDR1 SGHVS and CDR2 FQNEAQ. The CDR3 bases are TGTGCCAGCAGCTTAGAAGTACAGGGGGCAAATTACGAGCAGTACTTC. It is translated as CASSLEVQGANYEQYF.

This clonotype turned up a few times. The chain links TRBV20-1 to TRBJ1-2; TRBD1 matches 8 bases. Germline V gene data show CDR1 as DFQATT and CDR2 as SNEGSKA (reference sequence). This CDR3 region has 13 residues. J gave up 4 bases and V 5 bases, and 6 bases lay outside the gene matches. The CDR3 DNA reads TGCAGTGCTCAACAGGGGGGCCTCTATGGCTACACCTTC. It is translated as CSAQQGGLYGYTF.

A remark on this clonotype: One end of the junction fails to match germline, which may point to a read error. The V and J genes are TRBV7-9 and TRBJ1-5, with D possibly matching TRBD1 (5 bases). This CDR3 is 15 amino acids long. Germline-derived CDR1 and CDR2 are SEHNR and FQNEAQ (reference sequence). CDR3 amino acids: CASSSGPQRGQPQHF. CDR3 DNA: TGCGCCAGCAGCTCCGGACCGCAGAGGGGTCAGCCCCAGCATTTT.

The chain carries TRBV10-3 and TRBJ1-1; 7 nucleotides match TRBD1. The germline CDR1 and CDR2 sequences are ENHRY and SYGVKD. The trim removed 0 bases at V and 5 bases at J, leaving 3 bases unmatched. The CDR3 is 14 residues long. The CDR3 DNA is TGTGCCATCAGTGAGTCAGGGGGCGAGACTGAAGCTTTCTTT. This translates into CAISESGGETEAFF.

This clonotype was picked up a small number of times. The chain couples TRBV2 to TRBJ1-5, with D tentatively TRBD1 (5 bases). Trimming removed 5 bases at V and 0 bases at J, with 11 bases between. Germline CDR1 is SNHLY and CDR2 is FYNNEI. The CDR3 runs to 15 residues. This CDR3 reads CASSRWDDSNQPQHF. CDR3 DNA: TGTGCCAGCAGTCGCTGGGACGATAGCAATCAGCCCCAGCATTTT.

CDR3 region: CASSPGTERNSPLHF. The CDR3 DNA follows: TGTGCCAGCAGCCCAGGGACAGAGCGCAATTCACCCCTCCACTTT. The V call is TRBV4-2, the J call TRBJ1-6, with 7 positions matching TRBD1. Germline loops: CDR1 LGHNA, CDR2 YNFKEQ. J gave up 7 bases and V 4 bases, and 7 bases lay outside the gene matches. The length of the CDR3 is 15 residues.

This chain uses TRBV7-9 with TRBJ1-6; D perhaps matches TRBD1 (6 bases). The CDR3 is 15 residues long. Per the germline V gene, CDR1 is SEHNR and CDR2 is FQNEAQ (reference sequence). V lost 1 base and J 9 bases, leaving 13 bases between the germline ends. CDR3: CASSLGGTSGSPLHF. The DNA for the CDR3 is TGTGCCAGCAGCTTAGGTGGGACAAGTGGTTCACCCCTCCACTTT.

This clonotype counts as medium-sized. The CDR3 DNA reads TGCAGTGCTAGTACTAGCGGGAGCCCCTACAATGAGCAGTTCTTC. Protein: CSASTSGSPYNEQFF. The chain couples TRBV20-1 to TRBJ2-1; 11 bases agree with TRBD2. Trimming removed 3 bases from V and 2 bases from J; junction bases left unmatched: 3. The CDR3 totals 15 residues. Germline V gene sequence: CDR1 DFQATT, CDR2 SNEGSKA (reference sequence).

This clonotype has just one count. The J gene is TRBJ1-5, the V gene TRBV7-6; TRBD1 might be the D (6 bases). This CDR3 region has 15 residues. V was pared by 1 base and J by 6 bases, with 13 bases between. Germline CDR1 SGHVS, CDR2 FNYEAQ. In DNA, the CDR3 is TGTGCCAGCAGCTTAGAGTCAGGGGTCGGTCAGCCCCAGCATTTT. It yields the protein CASSLESGVGQPQHF.

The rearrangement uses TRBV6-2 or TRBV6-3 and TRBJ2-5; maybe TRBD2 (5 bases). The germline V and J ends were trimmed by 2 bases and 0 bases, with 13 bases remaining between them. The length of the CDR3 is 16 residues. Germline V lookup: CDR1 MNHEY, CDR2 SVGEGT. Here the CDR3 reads CASSYPRAKYQETQYF. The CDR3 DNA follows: TGTGCCAGCAGTTACCCGAGGGCCAAGTACCAAGAGACCCAGTACTTC.